This T cell receptor (beta chain) derives from a study of blood T cell repertoires in COVID-19. This clone was seen once. This CDR3 has 16 amino acids. V shed 1 base and J shed 6 bases, with 19 bases lying between them. Looked up from germline, CDR1 is SGHTA and CDR2 is FQGNSA. Clones were sequenced by immunoSEQ multiplex PCR, and TCRdb holds only the in-frame ones, with some missing. Of roughly 100,000 clones in the sample, about 87% were seen once. Material: peripheral blood. This TCR came from a human donor in a cohort sampled during active COVID-19. This chain joins TRBV7-2 and TRBJ2-7, with a weak D call TRBD1 (5 bases). CDR3: CASSLGPGTGLFEQYF. In DNA, the CDR3 is TGTGCCAGCAGCTTAGGACCAGGCACAGGCCTTTTCGAGCAGTACTTC.